A single sample gave rise to the 26 T cell receptor beta chains below, sequenced in a study of cytomegalovirus exposure and HLA in healthy donors. The PCR used 60 Vbeta and 13 Jbeta primers. Assay: immunoSEQ multiplex PCR; the TCRdb copy retains only in-frame clones and omits some. The sample contains roughly 150,000 clones, about 85% of which appear only once. The sequenced sample was PBMCs. The receptors were sampled from a woman aged 18 to 35 in good health and CMV-seronegative.

The V call is TRBV28, the J call TRBJ1-4; 9 bases match TRBD1. V dropped 5 bases and J dropped 8; count of bases not matched to a gene: 12. The CDR3 is 16 amino acids. Germline V CDR1 and CDR2: MDHEN, SYDVKM. CDR3 region: CASSPTAGQGFEKLFF. CDR3 sequence (DNA): TGTGCCAGCAGTCCTACGGCGGGACAGGGTTTCGAAAAACTGTTTTTT. The full variable domain, in which reference TRBV28 and TRBJ1-4 provide the parts outside the CDR3, is DVKVTQSSRYLVKRTGEKVFLECVQDMDHENMFWYRQDPGLGLRLIYFSYDVKMKEKGDIPEGYSVSREKKERFSLILESASTNQTSMYLCASSPTAGQGFEKLFFGSGTQLSVL.

This sequence joins TRBV7-9 and TRBJ2-2, with a tentative D call TRBD2 (6 bases). This CDR3 contains 16 residues. The V and J ends lost 5 bases and 1 base respectively, with 14 bases between them. From germline, CDR1 is SEHNR and CDR2 FQNEAQ (reference sequence). CDR3 sequence: CASSLGTGRNTGELFF. The DNA of the CDR3 is TGTGCCAGCAGCCTTGGGACCGGGAGGAACACCGGGGAGCTGTTTTTT.

The chain joins TRBV6-5 to TRBJ1-2; D gene uncertain. CDR1 is MNHEY, CDR2 SVGAGI, per germline. V lost 0 bases to trimming and J lost 4 bases, with 6 bases between them. The CDR3 has 13 residues. In DNA, the CDR3 is TGTGCCAGCAGTTACTCCGGACTCTATGGCTACACCTTC. Residues: CASSYSGLYGYTF.

V gene TRBV28 combines with J gene TRBJ1-4; 12 nucleotides match TRBD1. Germline V gene sequence: CDR1 MDHEN, CDR2 SYDVKM. The CDR3 is 14 amino acids. J was trimmed by 10 bases and V by 8 bases; bases with no gene match: 8. The CDR3 reads CASWAGTGGTKLFF. The CDR3 DNA follows: TGTGCCAGCTGGGCCGGGACAGGGGGCACAAAACTGTTTTTT. Looking up the rest from reference TRBV28 and TRBJ1-4 gives the full variable domain: DVKVTQSSRYLVKRTGEKVFLECVQDMDHENMFWYRQDPGLGLRLIYFSYDVKMKEKGDIPEGYSVSREKKERFSLILESASTNQTSMYLCASWAGTGGTKLFFGSGTQLSVL.

The sample holds one count of this clone. The junction departs from the called germline gene at one end, perhaps through a read error. The V gene is TRBV7-9, the J gene TRBJ2-2; 8 bases line up with TRBD2. CDR1 is SEHNR and CDR2 is FQNEAQ in the germline V gene (reference sequence). The length of the CDR3 is 16 residues. CDR3 nucleotides: TGTTCCAGCAGCCCGACTAGCGCCACTAACACCGGGGAGCTGTTTTTT. Translation: CSSSPTSATNTGELFF. Full variable domain (missing parts from reference TRBV7-9 and TRBJ2-2): DTGVSQNPRHKITKRGQNVTFRCDPISEHNRLYWYRQTLGQGPEFLTYFQNEAQLEKSRLLSDRFSAERPKGSFSTLEIQRTEQGDSAMYLCSSSPTSATNTGELFFGEGSRLTVL.

This rearrangement joins TRBV4-2 to TRBJ2-1; 13 nucleotides agree with TRBD2. Germline CDR1 is LGHNA and CDR2 is YNFKEQ. CDR3 length: 15 residues. Trimming removed 3 bases from V and 5 bases from J; junction bases left unmatched: 1. CDR3 nucleotides: TGTGCCAGCAGCCACACTAGCGGGAGGGACAATGAGCAGTTCTTC. It codes for CASSHTSGRDNEQFF.

The CDR3 here is CASSYTSPGTDTQYF. CDR3 sequence (DNA): TGTGCCAGCAGTTATACTTCCCCCGGCACAGATACGCAGTATTTT. The chain employs TRBV7-2 and TRBJ2-3; D unclear. Germline CDR1 SGHTA, CDR2 FQGNSA. V shed 6 bases and J shed 1 base, with 14 bases lying between them. This CDR3 is built from 15 residues. Looking up the rest from reference TRBV7-2 and TRBJ2-3 gives the full variable domain: GAGVSQSPSNKVTEKGKDVELRCDPISGHTALYWYRQSLGQGLEFLIYFQGNSAPDKSGLPSDRFSAERTGGSVSTLTIQRTQQEDSAVYLCASSYTSPGTDTQYFGPGTRLTVL.

CDR3 DNA: TGTGCCAGCAGCCTAGGACTTAACTATGGCTACACCTTC. Translated, it gives CASSLGLNYGYTF. This chain joins TRBV2 and TRBJ1-2; D is unclear. The V gene's germline CDR1 is SNHLY and CDR2 FYNNEI. Trimming cost V 6 bases and J 1 base, with 9 bases left between them. The CDR3 sequence is 13 residues long. The variable domain in full, completed from reference TRBV2 and TRBJ1-2, reads EPEVTQTPSHQVTQMGQEVILRCVPISNHLYFYWYRQILGQKVEFLVSFYNNEISEKSEIFDDQFSVERPDGSNFTLKIRSTKLEDSAMYFCASSLGLNYGYTFGSGTRLTVV.

The chain employs TRBV7-3 and TRBJ1-1, with a tentative D call TRBD1 (5 bases). V was cut by 5 bases and J by 3 bases, with 10 bases left in between. Per germline, CDR1 SGHTA and CDR2 FQGTGA. There are 13 residues in the CDR3. The CDR3 spells CASSTTGDTEAFF. In DNA, the CDR3 is TGTGCCAGCAGCACGACGGGGGACACTGAAGCTTTCTTT.

The V call is TRBV5-1, the J call TRBJ2-6; the D gene is possibly TRBD2 (5 bases). Germline values: CDR1 SGHRS, CDR2 YFSETQ. The CDR3 runs 15 residues. The V gene lost 4 bases and the J gene lost 0 bases, with 8 bases spanning the gap. The CDR3 reads CASSLGVSGANVLTF. Here the CDR3 DNA reads TGCGCCAGCAGCCTCGGGGTCTCTGGGGCCAACGTCCTGACTTTC.

This sequence joins TRBV7-2 and TRBJ2-5, with D uncertain. V dropped 0 bases and J dropped 5 bases, with 10 bases sitting between them. Germline V CDR1 and CDR2: SGHTA, FQGNSA. This CDR3 has 14 amino acids. CDR3 nucleotides: TGTGCCAGCAGCTTAGCGAGTCTTTACGAGACCCAGTACTTC. Translation: CASSLASLYETQYF.

V is TRBV5-1 and J is TRBJ2-3; the D gene is possibly TRBD1 (5 bases). The CDR3 runs 13 residues. Per germline, CDR1 SGHRS and CDR2 YFSETQ. The germline V and J ends were trimmed by 5 bases and 4 bases, with 11 bases remaining between them. The chain's CDR3 is CASSGQGPDTQYF. Written as DNA, the CDR3 is TGCGCCAGCAGTGGGCAGGGCCCAGATACGCAGTATTTT.

On this clone: Its ends do not fully match the called genes, so a read error is possible. The rearrangement uses TRBV7-9 and TRBJ2-5, with D tentatively TRBD1 (6 bases). Germline values: CDR1 SEHNR, CDR2 FQNEAQ (reference sequence). The CDR3 totals 15 residues. CDR3 in amino acids: CSSSLARTEQETQYF. The CDR3 DNA reads as TGTTCCAGCAGCTTAGCCAGGACAGAACAAGAGACCCAGTACTTC.

This chain joins TRBV19 and TRBJ1-2, with a possible D match to TRBD1 (5 bases). Between the trimmed V and J ends, which lost 1 base and 5 bases, there was a span of 8 bases. The germline CDR1 and CDR2 sequences are LNHDA and SQIVND (reference sequence). The CDR3 has 13 residues. In DNA, the CDR3 is TGTGCCAGTAGTATAGGGACATCATATGGCTACACCTTC. Residues: CASSIGTSYGYTF.

This clone has just a few counts. Other DNA sequences in this specimen translate into the identical CDR3. J is TRBJ1-5 and V is TRBV6-1, with unresolved D. The CDR3 covers 15 residues. Trimming removed 10 bases at V and 4 bases at J, with 20 bases between. CDR1 MNHNS and CDR2 SASEGT come from the germline V gene. The CDR3 DNA is TGTGCCACCCAGGACGGGGTGGGTGCAAATCAGCCCCAGCATTTT. It translates to CATQDGVGANQPQHF.

The J gene is TRBJ2-7, the V gene TRBV28; 10 bases match TRBD1. The CDR3 runs 14 residues. V was clipped by 7 bases and J by 7 bases; unmatched bases: 10. Germline V lookup: CDR1 MDHEN, CDR2 SYDVKM. The CDR3 DNA follows: TGTGCCAGCAATCTTCGACAGGGGGCGGGGGAGCAGTACTTC. Protein sequence: CASNLRQGAGEQYF.

This rearrangement joins TRBV7-9 to TRBJ1-1; the match to TRBD1 covers 7 bases. The germline V gene has CDR1 SEHNR and CDR2 FQNEAQ (reference sequence). CDR3 length: 14 amino acids. V shed 1 base and J 5 bases; nucleotides not matched to a gene: 4. In DNA, the CDR3 is TGTGCCAGCAGCTTAGAGACAGGGCGGACTGAAGCTTTCTTT. It codes for CASSLETGRTEAFF.

CDR3 bases: TGCGCCAGCAGCCCCGGAGGAGGACGAGGGAACGAGCAGTACTTC. Protein: CASSPGGGRGNEQYF. The chain uses TRBV4-1 and TRBJ2-7; D perhaps matches TRBD2 (5 bases). The V gene lost 4 bases and the J gene lost 5 bases, with 18 bases spanning the gap. The CDR3 is made up of 15 amino acids. Germline loops: CDR1 MGHRA, CDR2 YSYEKL.

With respect to this clone: Other DNA variants within this sample encode the same CDR3. The gene calls are TRBV6-6 and TRBJ1-2; 9 positions match TRBD1. This CDR3 has 14 amino acids. With V trimmed by 0 bases and J by 4 bases, 0 bases remained unmatched. Germline lookup yields CDR1 MNHNY and CDR2 SVGAGI (reference sequence). CDR3 sequence reads: CASSYSTGGYGYTF. The CDR3 DNA is TGTGCCAGCAGTTACTCGACAGGGGGCTATGGCTACACCTTC.

This clone has a single count. The chain is built from TRBV4-2 and TRBJ1-1, with 7 nucleotides matching TRBD1. The length of the CDR3 is 16 residues. Per the germline V gene, CDR1 is LGHNA and CDR2 is YNFKEQ. V dropped 0 bases and J dropped 2; count of bases not matched to a gene: 6. The DNA of the CDR3 is TGTGCCAGCAGCCAAGATGGAGGACAGGCCAACACTGAAGCTTTCTTT. This gives the protein CASSQDGGQANTEAFF.

The chain joins TRBV9 to TRBJ1-6; 7 bases are shared with TRBD1. Unmatched junction bases numbered 7, after V lost 4 bases and J lost 6 bases. Germline CDR1 SGDLS, CDR2 YYNGEE. This CDR3 comprises 15 residues. The CDR3 region is CASSKKRGLNSPLHF. The CDR3 region has the DNA TGTGCCAGCAGCAAAAAGAGGGGGCTTAATTCACCCCTCCACTTT.

This chain links TRBV7-7 with TRBJ2-3, with D perhaps TRBD2 (6 bases). This CDR3 region has 15 residues. The germline gives CDR1 SSHAT, CDR2 FNYEAQ (reference sequence). Trimming took off 5 bases at V and 5 bases at J, with 17 bases between the two ends. CDR3 sequence (DNA): TGTGCCAGCAGCCCATCCAACCTCGGGGGAGATACGCAGTATTTT. Translating gives CASSPSNLGGDTQYF.

Here the CDR3 reads CASSLMQGSTDTQYF. The CDR3 region has the DNA TGTGCCAGCTCACTGATGCAGGGAAGCACAGATACGCAGTATTTT. V is TRBV18 and J is TRBJ2-3; tentative D call: TRBD1 (5 bases). Germline CDR1 is KGHSH and CDR2 is LQKENI. The CDR3 totals 15 residues. V gave up 4 bases and J gave up 0 bases, with 11 bases separating them.

The chain has TRBV13 and TRBJ2-3; tentatively, D is TRBD1 (6 bases). The germline CDR1 and CDR2 sequences are PRHDT and FYEKMQ (reference sequence). The V and J ends lost 4 bases and 5 bases respectively, with 16 bases between them. This CDR3 comprises 15 residues. The CDR3: CASSYNRVRGDTQYF. In DNA form, the CDR3 reads TGTGCCAGCAGCTACAACAGGGTCAGAGGAGATACGCAGTATTTT.

V is TRBV28 and J is TRBJ1-2; D unresolved. Trimming pared 6 bases from V and 7 bases from J, leaving 12 bases between. CDR3 length: 12 amino acids. Germline CDR1 MDHEN, CDR2 SYDVKM. The CDR3 is CASSEISGGYTF. CDR3 sequence (DNA): TGTGCCAGCAGCGAGATAAGCGGTGGCTACACCTTC.

The CDR3 protein is CASSSGLAGVTVDTQYF. DNA for the CDR3: TGCGCCAGCAGCTCCGGACTAGCGGGAGTAACGGTAGATACGCAGTATTTT. The V gene is TRBV5-1, the J gene TRBJ2-3; 13 nucleotides align to TRBD2. The trim removed 3 bases at V and 5 bases at J, leaving 9 bases unmatched. Germline V gene sequence: CDR1 SGHRS, CDR2 YFSETQ. The length of the CDR3 is 17 residues. The variable domain in full, with the rest retrieved from reference TRBV5-1 and TRBJ2-3, is KAGVTQTPRYLIKTRGQQVTLSCSPISGHRSVSWYQQTPGQGLQFLFEYFSETQRNKGNFPGRFSGRQFSNSRSEMNVSTLELGDSALYLCASSSGLAGVTVDTQYFGPGTRLTVL.